These 5 T cell receptor beta chains originate from one sample sequenced in a study of T cell changes during pregnancy in multiple sclerosis. Assay used: immunoSEQ multiplex PCR; TCRdb lists only in-frame clones, some missing. The sample has roughly 89,000 clones; 94% are singletons. The sequences come from peripheral blood, collected in the third trimester of pregnancy. The source is a female donor with multiple sclerosis, enrolled in a pregnancy study.

This chain links TRBV5-6 with TRBJ2-7; 10 nucleotides line up with TRBD2. The CDR3 loop spans 16 amino acids. V lost 4 bases and J lost 3; bases outside the gene matches: 10. Germline loops: CDR1 SGHDT, CDR2 YYEEEE. As DNA, the CDR3 is TGTGCCAGCAGCCCCCAGACTAGCGGGCCTTTCTACGAGCAGTACTTC. It specifies CASSPQTSGPFYEQYF.

J is TRBJ1-4 and V is TRBV19, with 9 nucleotides matching TRBD1. The CDR3 sequence is 14 residues long. After removal of 7 bases from V and 8 bases from J, the junction contained 8 bases not matched to a gene. Per the germline V gene, CDR1 is LNHDA and CDR2 is SQIVND (reference sequence). The CDR3 DNA reads TGTGCCAGTATCTTGGGACAGGGAAAGGAAAAACTGTTTTTT. Its protein product is CASILGQGKEKLFF.

The gene calls are TRBV6-4 and TRBJ2-3; 7 bases map to TRBD2. The CDR3 spans 17 residues. From germline, CDR1 is MRHNA and CDR2 SNTAGT. The J segment lost 2 bases and the V segment lost 9 bases, leaving 17 bases of the junction unmatched. In DNA form, the CDR3 reads TGTGCCAGGACCCCTCGTGGTGGGGCGGGGGACACAGATACGCAGTATTTT. Translating gives CARTPRGGAGDTDTQYF.

V usage is TRBV27 and J usage is TRBJ2-3, with D maybe TRBD2 (5 bases). Germline CDR1 and CDR2: MNHEY and SMNVEV (reference sequence). Trimming cost V 5 bases and J 0 bases, with 9 bases left between them. CDR3 length equals 14 residues. In DNA, the CDR3 is TGTGCCAGCAGTCCTCGGACTAGCACAGATACGCAGTATTTT. This translates into CASSPRTSTDTQYF.

CDR3 sequence (DNA): TGTGCCAGCAGCGGTCTGTCGCAGGGACTAGCGGGAGTGGGGCCCTACAATGAGCAGTTCTTC. It encodes CASSGLSQGLAGVGPYNEQFF. V usage is TRBV9 and J usage is TRBJ2-1, with 14 bases fitting TRBD2. CDR3 length: 21 amino acids. The germline CDR1 and CDR2 sequences are SGDLS and YYNGEE. Trimming at V came to 3 bases and at J to 2 bases, leaving 16 bases not matched to a gene.